Listed here is a single T cell receptor (beta chain). During the collection period, no donor immune events like infections were recorded. Germline V gives CDR1 MNHNY, CDR2 SVGAGI (reference sequence). This CDR3 is 16 amino acids long. V lost 2 bases and J lost 0, with 11 bases in between. The method was immunoSEQ multiplex PCR; TCRdb's version includes in-frame clones alone and lacks a portion of them. The table includes fewer than 55,000 clones, 82% detected once. The source of the sample is a study of identifying expanded T cells in peripheral blood. Sequencing input: blood. This TCR derives from a person aged 18 to 70 in good health. The chain joins TRBV6-6 to TRBJ1-5; D possibly corresponds to TRBD1 (6 bases). CDR3 DNA: TGTGCCAGCAGTTACCGAACAGGGTATAGCAATCAGCCCCAGCATTTT. This codes for CASSYRTGYSNQPQHF.